This T cell receptor beta chain was documented in a study of vaccination and CD4 T cells after COVID-19. About the study: All convalescent patients were nasal swab PCR positive for SARS-CoV-2; eight or nine had mild and one severe disease.

The time point is: late sampling 161 to 241 days after vaccination in three convalescent patients. Regarding treatment: approximately 11-day PBMC culture with coronavirus spike peptide pools or control peptides (ViraFEST assay). With about 10 ug/ml peptide pools and approximately 9.6 IU/ml IL-2, PBMCs were cultured at a few million per well. This CDR3 comprises 16 residues. CDR1 MNHEY and CDR2 SMNVEV come from the germline V gene (reference sequence). V lost 4 bases to trimming and J lost 2 bases, with 16 bases between them. The Oncomine TCR Beta short-read assay was applied to DNA of cultured CD4+ T cells. TCRdb ran MiXCR on the PCR reads and lists one entry per CDR3 protein. The sample carries some 20,000 distinct CDR3 sequences, about two fifths recorded once. This clonotype appeared a single time. Its target is unknown.

This receptor was taken from a human donor who had recovered from COVID-19. The rearrangement links TRBV27 to TRBJ2-3; tentatively, D is TRBD2 (5 bases). The sequencing here drew on CD4+ T cells from blood, cultured in vitro, taken about 7 months after SARS-CoV-2 vaccination. For the CDR3, the DNA is TGTGCCAGCAGTTCTGGGAGACTTGAATTCACAGATACGCAGTATTTT. Residues: CASSSGRLEFTDTQYF.